Below, one T cell receptor (beta chain) is given with its context. Assay: immunoSEQ multiplex PCR; the TCRdb copy retains only in-frame clones and omits some. Of hundreds of thousands of clones listed, roughly 90% are singletons. The data were obtained in a study of blood T cell repertoires in COVID-19. Study as a whole: The United States, Italy and Spain were the sources of the acute and convalescent COVID-19 samples.

Germline V gene lookup returns CDR1 KGHSH and CDR2 LQKENI. The CDR3 runs 16 residues. Trimming cost V 6 bases and J 3 bases; bases outside gene matches: 8. Material: peripheral blood. The sequence was collected from a young man with COVID-19, enrolled during active disease. This chain links TRBV18 with TRBJ1-5; 10 nucleotides align to TRBD1. The CDR3 here is CASSTTTGGNNQPQHF. CDR3 DNA sequence: TGTGCCAGCTCCACAACGACAGGGGGCAACAATCAGCCCCAGCATTTT.